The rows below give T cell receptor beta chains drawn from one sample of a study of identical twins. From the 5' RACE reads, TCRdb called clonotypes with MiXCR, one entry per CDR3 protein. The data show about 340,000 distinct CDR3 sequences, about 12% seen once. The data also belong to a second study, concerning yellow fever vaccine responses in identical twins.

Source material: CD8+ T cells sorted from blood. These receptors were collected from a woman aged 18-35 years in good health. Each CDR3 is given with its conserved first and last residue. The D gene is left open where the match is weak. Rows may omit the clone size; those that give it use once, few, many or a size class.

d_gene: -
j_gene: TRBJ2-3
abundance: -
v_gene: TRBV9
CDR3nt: TGTGCCAGCAGCGTAGTAGTGGGTACAGATACGCAGTATTTT
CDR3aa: CASSVVVGTDTQYF

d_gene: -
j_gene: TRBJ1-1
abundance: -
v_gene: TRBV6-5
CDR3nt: TGTGCCAGCAGTTACTCGGGCAAGAACACTGAAGCTTTCTTT
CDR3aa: CASSYSGKNTEAFF

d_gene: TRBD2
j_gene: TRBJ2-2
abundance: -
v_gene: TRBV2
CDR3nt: TGTGCCAGCCTAGCGGCTAACACCGGGGAGCTGTTTTTT
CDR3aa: CASLAANTGELFF

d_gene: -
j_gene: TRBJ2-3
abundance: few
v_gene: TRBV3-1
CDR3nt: TGTGCCAGCAGCCACACAGAAACTAGCACAGATACGCAGTATTTT
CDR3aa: CASSHTETSTDTQYF

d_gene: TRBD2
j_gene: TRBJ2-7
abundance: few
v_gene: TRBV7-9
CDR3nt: TGTGCCAGCAGCCGGGGGGATTCCTACGAGCAGTACTTC
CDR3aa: CASSRGDSYEQYF

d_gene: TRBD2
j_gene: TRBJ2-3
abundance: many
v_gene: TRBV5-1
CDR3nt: TGCGCCAGCAGCTTGGAGTCTAGCGGGGGGTGGCCGACAGATACGCAGTATTTT
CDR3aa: CASSLESSGGWPTDTQYF

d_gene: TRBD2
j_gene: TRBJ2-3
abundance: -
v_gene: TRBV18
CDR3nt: TGTGCCAGCTCACCTCCCGGGACTAGCGGCAGCACAGATACGCAGTATTTT
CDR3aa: CASSPPGTSGSTDTQYF

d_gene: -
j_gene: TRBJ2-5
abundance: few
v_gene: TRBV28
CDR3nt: TGTGCCAGCAGTTCTCTTGACATGGAGACCCAGTACTTC
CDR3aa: CASSSLDMETQYF

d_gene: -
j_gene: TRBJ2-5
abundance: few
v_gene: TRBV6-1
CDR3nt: TGTGCCAGCAGTGGACGGGACCTCGAGGTCCAAGAGACCCAGTACTTC
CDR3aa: CASSGRDLEVQETQYF

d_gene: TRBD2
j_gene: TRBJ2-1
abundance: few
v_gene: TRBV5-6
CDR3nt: TGTGCCACCTCCGGGACTAGCGGGGAAAATGAGCAGTTCTTC
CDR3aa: CATSGTSGENEQFF

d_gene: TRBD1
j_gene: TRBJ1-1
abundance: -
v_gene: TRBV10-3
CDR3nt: TGTGCCGTCGTTAAAATTGCGGGACAGGGGATTTTGGTGGGCACTGAAGCTTTCTTT
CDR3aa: CAVVKIAGQGILVGTEAFF

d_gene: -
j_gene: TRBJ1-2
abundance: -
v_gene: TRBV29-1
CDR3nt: TGCAGCGGCGGGGACAAGAACTATGGCTACACCTTC
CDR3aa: CSGGDKNYGYTF

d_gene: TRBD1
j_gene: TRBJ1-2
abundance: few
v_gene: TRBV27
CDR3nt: TGTGCCAGCAGGGGGGACAGGGGGCTCTACTATGGCTACACCTTC
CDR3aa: CASRGDRGLYYGYTF

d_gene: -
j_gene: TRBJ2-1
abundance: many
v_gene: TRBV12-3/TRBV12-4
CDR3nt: TGTGCCAGCAGTAATAGCGAAAGGGGGTACAATGAGCAGTTCTTC
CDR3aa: CASSNSERGYNEQFF

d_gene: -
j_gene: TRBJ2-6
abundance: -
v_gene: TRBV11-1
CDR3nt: TGTGCCAGCAGCTTAGGATTTGCAGGGCCAAGCTCTGGGGCCAACGTCCTGACTTTC
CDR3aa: CASSLGFAGPSSGANVLTF

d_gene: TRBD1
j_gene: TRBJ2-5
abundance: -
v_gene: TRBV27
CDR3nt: TGTGCCACCAAAAGGGGGCCAAAGGAGACCCAGTACTTC
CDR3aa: CATKRGPKETQYF

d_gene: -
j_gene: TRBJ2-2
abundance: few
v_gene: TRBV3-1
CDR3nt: TGTGCCAGCAGCCAAGACGGGGAGGTGAACACCGGGGAGCTGTTTTTT
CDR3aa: CASSQDGEVNTGELFF

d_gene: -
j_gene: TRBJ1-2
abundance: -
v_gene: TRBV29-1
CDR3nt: TGCAGCGTTGGAGGGGGAGAGAACTATGGCTACACCTTC
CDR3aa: CSVGGGENYGYTF

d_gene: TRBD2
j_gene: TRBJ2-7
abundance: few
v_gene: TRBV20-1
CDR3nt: TGCAGTGCTACATTAGCGGGAGGGCCGGACTACGAGCAGTACTTC
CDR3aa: CSATLAGGPDYEQYF

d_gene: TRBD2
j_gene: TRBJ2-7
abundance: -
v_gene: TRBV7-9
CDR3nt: TGTGCCAGCGGTCAAGCGGGAAGCTCCTACGAGCAGTACTTC
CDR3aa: CASGQAGSSYEQYF

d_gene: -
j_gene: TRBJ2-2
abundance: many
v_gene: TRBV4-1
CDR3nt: TGCGCCAGCAGCCAACCCGGGCAATACACCGGGGAGCTGTTTTTT
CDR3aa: CASSQPGQYTGELFF

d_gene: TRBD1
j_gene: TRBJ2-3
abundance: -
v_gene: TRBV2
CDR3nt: TGTGCCAGCAGTGCGCGGAGGGTGTCAGGGGGCCAGGATACGCAGTATTTT
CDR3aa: CASSARRVSGGQDTQYF

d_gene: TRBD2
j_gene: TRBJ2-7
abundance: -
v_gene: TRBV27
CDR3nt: TGTGCCAGCAGTTCTAGCGGAGGTGGTACCTACGAGCAGTACTTC
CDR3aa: CASSSSGGGTYEQYF